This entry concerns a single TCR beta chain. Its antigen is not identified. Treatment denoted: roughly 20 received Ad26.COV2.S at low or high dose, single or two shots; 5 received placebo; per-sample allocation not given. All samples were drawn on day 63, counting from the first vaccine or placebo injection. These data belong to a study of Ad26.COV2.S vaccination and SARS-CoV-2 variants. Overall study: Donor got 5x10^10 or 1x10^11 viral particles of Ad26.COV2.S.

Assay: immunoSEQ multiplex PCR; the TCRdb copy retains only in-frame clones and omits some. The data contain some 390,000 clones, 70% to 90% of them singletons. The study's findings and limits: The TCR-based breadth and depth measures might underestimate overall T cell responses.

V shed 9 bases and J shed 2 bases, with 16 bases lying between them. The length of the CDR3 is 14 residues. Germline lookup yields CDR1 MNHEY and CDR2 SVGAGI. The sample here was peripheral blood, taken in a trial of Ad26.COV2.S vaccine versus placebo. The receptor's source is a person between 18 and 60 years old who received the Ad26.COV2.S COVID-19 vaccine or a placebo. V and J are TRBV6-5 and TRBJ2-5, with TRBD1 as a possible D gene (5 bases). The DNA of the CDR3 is TGTGCCAGTGCTCCTTGGGCAGGGCAAGAGACCCAGTACTTC. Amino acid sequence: CASAPWAGQETQYF.